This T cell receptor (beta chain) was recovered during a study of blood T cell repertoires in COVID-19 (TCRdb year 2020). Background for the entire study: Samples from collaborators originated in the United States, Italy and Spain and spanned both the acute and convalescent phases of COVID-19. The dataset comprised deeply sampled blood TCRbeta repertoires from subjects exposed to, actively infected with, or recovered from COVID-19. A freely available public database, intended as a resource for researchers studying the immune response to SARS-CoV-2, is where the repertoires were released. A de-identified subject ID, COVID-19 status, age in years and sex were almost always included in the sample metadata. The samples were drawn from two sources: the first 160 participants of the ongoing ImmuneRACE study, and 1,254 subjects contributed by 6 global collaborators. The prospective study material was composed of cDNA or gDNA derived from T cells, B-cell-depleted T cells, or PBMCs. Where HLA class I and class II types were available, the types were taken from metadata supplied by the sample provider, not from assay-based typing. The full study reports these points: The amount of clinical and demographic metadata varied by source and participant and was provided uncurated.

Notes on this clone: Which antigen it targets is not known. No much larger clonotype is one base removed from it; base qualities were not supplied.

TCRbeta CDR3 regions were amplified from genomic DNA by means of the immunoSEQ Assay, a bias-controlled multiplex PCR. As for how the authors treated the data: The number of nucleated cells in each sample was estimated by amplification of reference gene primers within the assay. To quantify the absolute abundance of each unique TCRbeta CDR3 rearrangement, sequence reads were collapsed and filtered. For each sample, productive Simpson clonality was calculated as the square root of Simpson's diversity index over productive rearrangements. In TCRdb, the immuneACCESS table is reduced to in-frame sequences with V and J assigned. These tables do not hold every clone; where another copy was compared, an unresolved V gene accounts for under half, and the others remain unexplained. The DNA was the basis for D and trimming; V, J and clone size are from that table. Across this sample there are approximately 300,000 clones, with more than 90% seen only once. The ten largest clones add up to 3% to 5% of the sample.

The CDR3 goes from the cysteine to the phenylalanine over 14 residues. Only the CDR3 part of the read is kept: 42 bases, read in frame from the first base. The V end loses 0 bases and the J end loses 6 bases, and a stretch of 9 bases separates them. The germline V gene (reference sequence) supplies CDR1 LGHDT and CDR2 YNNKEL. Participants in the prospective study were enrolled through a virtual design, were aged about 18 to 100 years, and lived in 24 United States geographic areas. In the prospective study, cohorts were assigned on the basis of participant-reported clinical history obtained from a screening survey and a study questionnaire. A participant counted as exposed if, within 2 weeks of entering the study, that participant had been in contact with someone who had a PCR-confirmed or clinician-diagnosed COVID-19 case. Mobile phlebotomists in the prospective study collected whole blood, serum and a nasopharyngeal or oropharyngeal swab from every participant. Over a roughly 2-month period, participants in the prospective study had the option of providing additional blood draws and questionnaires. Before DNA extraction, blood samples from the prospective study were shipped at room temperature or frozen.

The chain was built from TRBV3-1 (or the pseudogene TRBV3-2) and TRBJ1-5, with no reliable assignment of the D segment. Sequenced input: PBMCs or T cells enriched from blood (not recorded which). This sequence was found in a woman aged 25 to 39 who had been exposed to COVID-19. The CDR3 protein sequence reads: CASSQDGRFQPQHF. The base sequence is TGTGCCAGCAGCCAAGATGGTCGGTTTCAGCCCCAGCATTTT.